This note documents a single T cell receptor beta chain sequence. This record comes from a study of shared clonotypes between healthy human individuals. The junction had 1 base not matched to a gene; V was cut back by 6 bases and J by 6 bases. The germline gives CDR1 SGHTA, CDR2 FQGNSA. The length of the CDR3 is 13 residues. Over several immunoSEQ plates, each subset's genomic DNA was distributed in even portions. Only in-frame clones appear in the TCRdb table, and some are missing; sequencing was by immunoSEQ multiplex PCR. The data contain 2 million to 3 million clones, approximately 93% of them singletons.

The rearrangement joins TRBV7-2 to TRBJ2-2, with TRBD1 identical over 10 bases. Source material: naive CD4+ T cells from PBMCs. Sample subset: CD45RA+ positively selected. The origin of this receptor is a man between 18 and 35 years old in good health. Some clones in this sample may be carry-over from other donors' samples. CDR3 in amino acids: CASRGTGAGELFF. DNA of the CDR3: TGTGCCAGCAGGGGGACAGGGGCCGGGGAGCTGTTTTTT. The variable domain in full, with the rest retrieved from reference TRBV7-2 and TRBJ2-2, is GAGVSQSPSNKVTEKGKDVELRCDPISGHTALYWYRQSLGQGLEFLIYFQGNSAPDKSGLPSDRFSAERTGGSVSTLTIQRTQQEDSAVYLCASRGTGAGELFFGEGSRLTVL.